The sequence of this TCR beta chain was determined in a study of T cell responses to AZD1222 COVID-19 vaccine. Germline loops: CDR1 KGHSH, CDR2 LQKENI. The CDR3 contains 17 residues. Trimming removed 1 base from V and 5 bases from J, with 18 bases in between. The data were produced by immunoSEQ multiplex PCR, yet TCRdb's version contains in-frame clones alone and is incomplete. In the table there are about 150,000 clones, less than 90% of which are singletons. This receptor was obtained from an adult who had recovered from COVID-19. V and J are TRBV18 and TRBJ1-3; D is possibly TRBD1 (6 bases). The material sequenced was peripheral blood, taken after recovery from COVID-19. Here the CDR3 reads CASSPLLVGQSRNTIYF. In DNA, the CDR3 is TGTGCCAGCTCACCACTCTTGGTCGGACAGAGTAGAAACACCATATATTTT.